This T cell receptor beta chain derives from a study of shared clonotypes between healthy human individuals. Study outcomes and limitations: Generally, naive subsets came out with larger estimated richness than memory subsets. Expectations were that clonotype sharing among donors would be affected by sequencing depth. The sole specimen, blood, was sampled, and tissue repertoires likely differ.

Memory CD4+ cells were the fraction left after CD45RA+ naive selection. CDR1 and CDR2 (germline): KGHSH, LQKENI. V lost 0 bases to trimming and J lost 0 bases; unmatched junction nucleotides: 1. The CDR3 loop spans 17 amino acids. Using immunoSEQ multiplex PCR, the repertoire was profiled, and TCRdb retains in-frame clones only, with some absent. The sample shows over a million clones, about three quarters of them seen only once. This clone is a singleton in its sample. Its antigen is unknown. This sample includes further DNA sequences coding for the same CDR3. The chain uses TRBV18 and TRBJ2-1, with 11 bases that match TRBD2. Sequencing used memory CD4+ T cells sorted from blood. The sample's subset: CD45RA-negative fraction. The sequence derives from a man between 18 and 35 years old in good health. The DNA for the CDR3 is TGTGCCAGCTCACCACCTACTAGCGGGAGCTCCTACAATGAGCAGTTCTTC. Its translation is CASSPPTSGSSYNEQFF.